This T cell receptor (beta chain) was profiled in a study of cytomegalovirus exposure and HLA in healthy donors (dated by TCRdb to 2017 to 2019). In terms of the full investigation: An earlier analysis of 587 of the donors reported approximately 280 Gb of sequence data and 90 million to 120 million unique TCR beta sequences obtained from around 190 million T cells. An earlier analysis of about 620 of the donors applied high-throughput TCR beta sequencing to assess whether each TCR beta V gene segment acted as functional or pseudogenic. Both class I and class II loci were covered by HLA typing, at four-digit resolution. Along with the approximately 670-subject first cohort, a separate validation cohort of over a hundred different subjects was used. Across some 400 genotyped donors of the cohort, an average of about 220,000 unique TCR beta nucleotide sequences per donor were sequenced, and 15% to 20% of those sequences were non-productive. The study aimed to test whether cataloging public T cell receptors could reveal signatures of past pathogen exposure. Rather than using new phenotypic data, the later analysis identified candidate immune exposures from TCR beta sequences and from how often those sequences occurred across donors. A later genetic analysis used genome-wide SNP genotypes for about 65% of the roughly 670 donors, treating that subset as a discovery cohort. Donor age, sex, ethnicity and CMV serostatus were compiled together with the repertoire data. To predict cytomegalovirus infection status, the study combined high-throughput TCR immunosequencing, statistical association of individual TCRs with disease status, and machine learning. Five DR-DQ haplotypes were handled as single units for association and clustering because linkage in the cohort was strong. About 320 gigabases of sequencing data and approximately 80 million unique TCR sequences were included in an early release covering over 600 HLA-typed donors. A later analysis re-analyzed previously published TCR beta repertoires from roughly 600 donors and added high-resolution HLA genotyping to study TCR occurrence patterns. The number of donors typed differed by locus, with roughly 620-640 for A, B, C, DRB1 and DQB1, around 500 for DQA1, 600 to 610 for DPA1, and about 450 for DPB1. The genetic ancestry cluster associated with self-reported Caucasian donors included about 81% of the roughly 390 genotyped donors. All discovery cohort repertoires had been generated using a single sequencing platform. The T cell repertoires of about 700 subjects were profiled by immunosequencing and related to cytomegalovirus serostatus. Paper-wide results and their limitations: Broadly in line with IMGT annotations, most TCR beta V segments showed up in productive rearrangements about 87% or about 30% of the time in an earlier analysis of some 590 of the donors. An association between a missense DCLRE1C variant and V-gene and J-gene trimming of TCR beta chains was found in a later genetic analysis and replicated in an independent cohort. Specific HLA alleles were associated with over 15,000 TCR beta sequences at a false discovery rate of 0.05 in a later analysis. Across donors, most TCR sequences were observed very rarely, whereas some public TCRs were present in many individuals. Because counts were too low, about 18 rarely observed V segments, including chromosome 9 orphons, were excluded from the earlier analysis of several hundred of the donors. This cohort had only TCR beta chains sequenced, and the lack of alpha or paired-chain data limited which features could be detected. Linkage disequilibrium might explain the correlated functional status among segregating V segments, but an unknown experimental factor could not be excluded. In a later analysis, the rate of TCR association differed among HLA loci, with DRB1 alleles having the most associated TCRs and HLA-C alleles having the fewest. According to a later analysis, parvovirus B19, influenza, CMV and Epstein-Barr virus appeared linked to several top co-occurrence clusters. Some IMGT-functional V segments, including TRBV6-2 and TRBV6-3, could not be told apart with the 87-base-pair reads, so those segments were excluded. A cluster of highly shared sequence variants was judged likely to represent a technical artifact of the sequencing pipeline. In a later analysis, most CMV-associated TCR beta chains were found to appear HLA-restricted, with HLA associations seemingly driven largely by CMV exposure. Presence/absence analyses assumed roughly uniform sequencing depth across donors, an assumption that may not hold. A later analysis found that HLA-associated TCR beta chains were more clonally expanded and had lower generation probabilities than equally common non-associated chains. The study listed 150 to 200 TCR beta chains as associated with cytomegalovirus. The authors suggested that the approach could potentially be generalized to other disease states and immunological phenotypes. Strong co-occurrence of HLA alleles, especially DR and DQ, made assigning TCR associations to individual alleles difficult. HLA typing was unavailable for some donors at each locus, so association tests used only the typed subset. A further reported finding was that TCR beta sequences accurately predicted the HLA-A and HLA-B alleles for most subjects in the first cohort. The classifier was reported to diagnose cytomegalovirus status with high specificity and sensitivity in both the original cohort and the validation cohort. In vitro tests confirmed that a few of the cytomegalovirus-associated TCR beta chains recognize cytomegalovirus antigens. Compared with the roughly 720-donor mean, donors in an Asian-associated ancestry cluster had fewer N-insertions in productive TCRs, according to a later genetic analysis. CMV serostatus was the only immune exposure information available for the cohort.

The cohort was made up of approximately 700 healthy bone marrow donors. Cohort members were all nominally healthy when sampled, although unrecorded immune exposures were likely present. The donor was CMV seropositive and belonged to the group of 250 to 300 seropositive cohort members. Every donor gave a peripheral blood sample, and the peripheral blood mononuclear cells from that sample were used for TCR beta sequencing. Genomic DNA extraction from the blood cell samples was performed with the Qiagen DNeasy Blood Extraction Kit. The library was built by means of the immunoSEQ multiplex PCR assay. For the multiplex PCR, a mixture combining 60 forward primers for TCR Vbeta segments and 13 reverse primers for TCR Jbeta segments was used. A multiplex PCR assay on genomic DNA amplified the CDR3 region of rearranged TCR beta genes. The Illumina HiSeq System was used to sequence the amplified TCR beta libraries as 87-base-pair reads. The original methods were these. A later analysis counted tens of millions of unique TCR beta chains across the 666 repertoires, and around 9.9 million of these chains were shared by at least two donors. Raw reads were error-corrected and collapsed into unique sequences with a nearest-neighbor algorithm that merged closely related sequences to remove PCR and sequencing errors. To assign V, D and J gene segments, CDR3 sequences were aligned to IMGT reference sequences. Each retained sequence needed at least a six-nucleotide match to both a V gene segment and a J gene segment. Rearrangements were classified as productive when the CDR3 lacked stop codons and remained in frame with V and J, and all other rearrangements were classified as non-productive. Following IMGT convention, CDR3 was defined as the stretch from the second conserved V-encoded cysteine to the conserved J-encoded phenylalanine. The earlier analysis of about 500 of the donors excluded sequences that lacked an unambiguous match to a single V gene segment. In an earlier analysis of 587 of the donors, V segments were called functional above 56.7% productive rearrangements and were called segregating when the between-donor standard deviation exceeded 5%. A statistical classification framework was built for diagnosing cytomegalovirus status from the catalog of TCR beta chain sequences. In a later analysis, V and J genes were assigned by comparing TCR nucleotide sequences against IMGT/GENE-DB human TR gene sequences. A later analysis assigned CDR3 sequences and most-parsimonious VDJ recombination scenarios with the TCRdist pipeline. In a later analysis, each TCR beta chain was defined by its CDR3 amino acid sequence together with its V-gene family, and reads without a unique V-gene family were excluded. A later analysis removed 450 to 600 highly shared, low-generation-probability nucleotide sequences to deal with suspected cross-contamination and a sequencing artifact. A later analysis calculated a clonal expansion index for each public chain from normalized within-repertoire ranks of inferred template counts. Generation probabilities in a later analysis came from a VDJ recombination model fitted to out-of-frame rearrangements, and those results were checked against IGoR. Hypergeometric tests were used in a later analysis to score TCR-TCR, TCR-HLA and TCR-CMV co-occurrence, with a repertoire-size bias correction applied to the TCR pairs. In a later analysis, false discovery rates were estimated by permuting HLA or CMV assignments 20 times. In a later analysis, co-occurring TCRs were grouped using DBSCAN, with TCRdist sequence similarity added in when clustering inside HLA-allele-positive subsets. Co-occurrence clustering excluded repertoires with fewer than 30,000 or more than 120,000 public chains, plus five with anomalous nucleotide sharing. TCRdb provides this immuneACCESS table in a form limited to in-frame rearrangements. Some clones are lacking; in checked studies, under half of them reflect an unresolved V gene, and why the rest are absent is not known. For V, J and clone size, that table is used; D and trimming come from the DNA. Present in this sample are 130,000 or so clones, over 65% of which were seen just once. Under 9.5% of the sample comes from the top ten.

This clone occurred once. Its antigen is still unknown. One base away there is no much larger clone; base qualities are not given. The CDR3, from cysteine to phenylalanine, totals 14 residues. Just CDR3 DNA is preserved here, 42 bases in frame from base 1. The V end loses 7 bases and the J end loses 9 bases, and a stretch of 19 bases separates them. Taken from the germline V gene (reference sequence), the CDR1 and CDR2 loops are MNHNY and SVGAGI. The sequenced sample consisted of PBMCs. This chain joins TRBV6-6 to TRBJ1-5, with an unclear D gene assignment. This receptor was identified in a woman in her 40s in good health and CMV-seropositive. The CDR3 has the sequence CASTLKAGSWPQHF. The DNA reads TGTGCCAGCACCCTAAAGGCAGGTTCATGGCCCCAGCATTTT.